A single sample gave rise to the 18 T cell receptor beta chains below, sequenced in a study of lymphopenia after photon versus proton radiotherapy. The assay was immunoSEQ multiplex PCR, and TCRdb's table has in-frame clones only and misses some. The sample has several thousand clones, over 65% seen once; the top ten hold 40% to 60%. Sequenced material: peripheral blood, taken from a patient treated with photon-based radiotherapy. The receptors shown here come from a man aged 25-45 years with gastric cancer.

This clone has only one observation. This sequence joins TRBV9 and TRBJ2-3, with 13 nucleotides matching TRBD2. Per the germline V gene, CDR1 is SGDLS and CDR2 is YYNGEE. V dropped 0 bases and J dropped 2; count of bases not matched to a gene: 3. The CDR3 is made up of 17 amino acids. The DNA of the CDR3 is TGTGCCAGCAGCGTAGGGGGACTAGCGGGATACACAGATACGCAGTATTTT. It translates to CASSVGGLAGYTDTQYF. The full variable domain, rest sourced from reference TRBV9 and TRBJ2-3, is DSGVTQTPKHLITATGQRVTLRCSPRSGDLSVYWYQQSLDQGLQFLIQYYNGEERAKGNILERFSAQQFPDLHSELNLSSLELGDSALYFCASSVGGLAGYTDTQYFGPGTRLTVL.

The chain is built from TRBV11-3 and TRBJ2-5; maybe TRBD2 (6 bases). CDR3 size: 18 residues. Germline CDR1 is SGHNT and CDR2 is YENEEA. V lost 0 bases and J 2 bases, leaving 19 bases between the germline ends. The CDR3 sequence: CASSLEVGRTIKQETQYF. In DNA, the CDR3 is TGTGCCAGCAGCTTAGAGGTCGGACGGACTATTAAGCAAGAGACCCAGTACTTC.

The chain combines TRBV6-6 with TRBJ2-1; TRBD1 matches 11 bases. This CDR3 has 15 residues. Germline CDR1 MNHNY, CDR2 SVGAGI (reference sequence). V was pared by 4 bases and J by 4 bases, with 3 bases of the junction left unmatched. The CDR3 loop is CASSSGQGVYNEQFF. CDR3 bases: TGTGCCAGCAGTTCGGGACAGGGGGTTTACAATGAGCAGTTCTTC.

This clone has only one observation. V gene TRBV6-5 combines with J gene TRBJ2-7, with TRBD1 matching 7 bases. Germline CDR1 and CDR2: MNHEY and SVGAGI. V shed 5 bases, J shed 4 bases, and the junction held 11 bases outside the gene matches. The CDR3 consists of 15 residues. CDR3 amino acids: CASSRLQGSPYEQYF. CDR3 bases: TGTGCCAGCAGTAGATTACAGGGGTCGCCATACGAGCAGTACTTC.

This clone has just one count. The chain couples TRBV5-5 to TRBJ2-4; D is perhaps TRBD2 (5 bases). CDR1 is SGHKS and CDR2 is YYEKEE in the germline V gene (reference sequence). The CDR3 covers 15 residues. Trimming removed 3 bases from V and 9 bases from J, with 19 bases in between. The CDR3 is CASSWGADSKSIQYF. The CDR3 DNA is TGTGCCAGCAGCTGGGGAGCAGATAGTAAGAGCATTCAGTACTTC.

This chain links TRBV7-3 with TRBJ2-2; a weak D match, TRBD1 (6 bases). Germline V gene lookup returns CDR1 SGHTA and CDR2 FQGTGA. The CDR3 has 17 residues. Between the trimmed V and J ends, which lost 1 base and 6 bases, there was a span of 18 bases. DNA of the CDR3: TGTGCCAGCAGCTTAAGCTGGCAGGGGAGTATAGCCGGGGAGCTGTTTTTT. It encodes CASSLSWQGSIAGELFF.

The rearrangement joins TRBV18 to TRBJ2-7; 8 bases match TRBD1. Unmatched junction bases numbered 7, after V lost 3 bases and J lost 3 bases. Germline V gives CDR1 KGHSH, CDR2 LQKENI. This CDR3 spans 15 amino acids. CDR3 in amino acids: CASSPDRDKIYEQYF. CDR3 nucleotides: TGTGCCAGCTCACCGGACAGGGATAAAATCTACGAGCAGTACTTC.

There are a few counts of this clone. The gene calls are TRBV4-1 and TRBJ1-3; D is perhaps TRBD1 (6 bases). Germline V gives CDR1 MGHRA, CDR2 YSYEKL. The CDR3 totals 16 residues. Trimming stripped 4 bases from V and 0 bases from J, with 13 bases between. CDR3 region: CASSPPGTLSGNTIYF. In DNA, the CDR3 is TGCGCCAGCAGCCCACCCGGGACACTCTCTGGAAACACCATATATTTT.

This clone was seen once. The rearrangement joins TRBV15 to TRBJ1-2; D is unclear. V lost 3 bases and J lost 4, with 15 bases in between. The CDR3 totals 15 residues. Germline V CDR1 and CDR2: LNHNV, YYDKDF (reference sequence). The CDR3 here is CATSSRTQQSYGYTF. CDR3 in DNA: TGTGCCACCAGCAGTCGAACCCAACAATCCTATGGCTACACCTTC.

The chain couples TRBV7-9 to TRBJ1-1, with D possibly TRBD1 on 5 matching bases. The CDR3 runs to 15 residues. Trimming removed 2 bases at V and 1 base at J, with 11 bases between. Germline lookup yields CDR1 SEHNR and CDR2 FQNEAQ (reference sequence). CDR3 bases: TGTGCCAGCAGCTTATATGCAGGGTCGAACACTGAAGCTTTCTTT. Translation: CASSLYAGSNTEAFF.

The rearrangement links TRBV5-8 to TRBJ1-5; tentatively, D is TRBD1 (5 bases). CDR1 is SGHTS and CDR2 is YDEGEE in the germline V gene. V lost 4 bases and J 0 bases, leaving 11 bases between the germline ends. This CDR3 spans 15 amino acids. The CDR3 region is CASSPGHLSNQPQHF. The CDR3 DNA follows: TGTGCCAGCAGCCCCGGACACCTTAGCAATCAGCCCCAGCATTTT.

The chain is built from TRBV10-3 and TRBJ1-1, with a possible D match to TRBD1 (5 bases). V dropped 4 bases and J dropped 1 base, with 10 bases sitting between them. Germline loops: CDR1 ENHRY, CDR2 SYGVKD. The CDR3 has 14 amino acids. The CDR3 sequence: CAISAQVANTEAFF. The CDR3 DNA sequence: TGTGCCATCAGTGCACAGGTCGCGAACACTGAAGCTTTCTTT.

The CDR3, as DNA: TGTGCCTGGCGAGCCGACCTGGGCGAAAAACTGTTTTTT. Its protein is CAWRADLGEKLFF. The rearrangement links TRBV30 to TRBJ1-4; D unresolved. Germline V lookup: CDR1 GTSNPN, CDR2 SVGIG (reference sequence). Trimming shortened V by 5 bases and J by 8 bases, and 15 bases separated the two germline ends. This CDR3 is 13 amino acids long.

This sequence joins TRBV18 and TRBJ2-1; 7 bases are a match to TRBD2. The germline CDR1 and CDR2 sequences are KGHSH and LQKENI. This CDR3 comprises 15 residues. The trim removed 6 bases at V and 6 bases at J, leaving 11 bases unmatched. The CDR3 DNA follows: TGTGCCAGCTCGCAAGCAGGACTAGAGAGCAATGAGCAGTTCTTC. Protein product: CASSQAGLESNEQFF.

The CDR3 DNA is TGTGCCAGCAGCTCGACTAGCGGGGTAAACACCGGGGAGCTGTTTTTT. Protein: CASSSTSGVNTGELFF. This rearrangement joins TRBV7-3 to TRBJ2-2; 11 nucleotides match TRBD2. This CDR3 spans 16 amino acids. Trimming removed 4 bases from V and 2 bases from J; junction bases left unmatched: 3. Germline V gene lookup returns CDR1 SGHTA and CDR2 FQGTGA.

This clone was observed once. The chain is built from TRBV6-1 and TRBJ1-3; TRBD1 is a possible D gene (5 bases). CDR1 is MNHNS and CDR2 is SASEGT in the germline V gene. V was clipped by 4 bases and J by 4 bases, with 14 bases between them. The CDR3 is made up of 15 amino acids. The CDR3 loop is CASSGGRLRGNTIYF. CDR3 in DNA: TGTGCCAGCAGTGGGGGACGGCTCAGGGGAAACACCATATATTTT.

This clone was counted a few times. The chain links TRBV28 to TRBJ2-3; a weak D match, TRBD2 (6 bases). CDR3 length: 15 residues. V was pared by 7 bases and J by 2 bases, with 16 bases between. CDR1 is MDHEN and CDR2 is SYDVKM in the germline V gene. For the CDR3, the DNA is TGTGCCAGCACCCAGGCGGGGTTTATCACAGATACGCAGTATTTT. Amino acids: CASTQAGFITDTQYF.

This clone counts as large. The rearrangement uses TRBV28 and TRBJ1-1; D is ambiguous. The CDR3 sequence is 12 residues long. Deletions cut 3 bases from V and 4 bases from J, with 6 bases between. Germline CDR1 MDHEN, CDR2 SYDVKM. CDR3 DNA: TGTGCCAGCAGTTTCGAGGTCACTGAAGCTTTCTTT. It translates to CASSFEVTEAFF.